A single TCR beta chain is shown here with its context. This specimen belongs to a study of CD8+CD57+ T cells in acquired aplastic anemia. The study profiled TCR beta VDJ and CDR3 using genomic DNA as template. TCRdb processed the reads anew with MiXCR; each CDR3 protein has one entry. The sample lists 100,000 to 150,000 distinct CDR3 sequences, 58% occurring once. Sequencing was done on patients that had shown CD8+CD57+ cell expansion by flow cytometry. Each patient had severe acquired aplastic anemia. V was cut by 6 bases and J by 6 bases, with 24 bases left in between. Looked up from germline, CDR1 is DFQATT and CDR2 is SNEGSKA (reference sequence). The CDR3 runs 15 residues.

The chain carries TRBV20-1 and TRBJ2-7; maybe TRBD2 (6 bases). Material for sequencing was sorted CD4+, CD8+, or CD8+CD57+ T cells (not recorded which) from PBMCs. The TCR originated in a human donor with aplastic anemia. CDR3 nucleotide sequence: TGCAGTGCCAGCAGTCCTGGGACTTCCCTGCTCGAGCAGTACTTC. Amino acid sequence: CSASSPGTSLLEQYF.